Each of the 23 T cell receptor beta chains below was sequenced from the same sample in a study of siplizumab effects on memory and regulatory T cells. Libraries were prepared by immunoSEQ multiplex PCR; TCRdb keeps only in-frame clonotypes and omits some of them. The sample includes 100,000 or so clones, about 93% of them seen just once. Sequencing was carried out using CD4+ T cells sorted from blood. The receptor source for this set is a human donor in good health.

This rearrangement joins TRBV2 to TRBJ1-5; the D is unclear. Germline V CDR1 and CDR2: SNHLY, FYNNEI. Between the trimmed V and J ends, which lost 6 bases and 9 bases, there was a span of 30 bases. The CDR3 loop spans 18 amino acids. CDR3 coding DNA: TGTGCCAGCAGCGGAAAGCCACGGACGGGTATTGTTAATGGGCCCCAGCATTTT. It encodes CASSGKPRTGIVNGPQHF.

This chain links TRBV6-6 with TRBJ1-2; 8 nucleotides agree with TRBD1. J gave up 6 bases and V 0 bases, and 3 bases lay outside the gene matches. Germline values: CDR1 MNHNY, CDR2 SVGAGI (reference sequence). The CDR3 length is 14 residues. The CDR3 nucleotides read TGTGCCAGCAGTTACTCGCCAGGGGGCGATGGCTACACCTTC. Amino acids: CASSYSPGGDGYTF.

The V call is TRBV27, the J call TRBJ2-2; D gene ambiguous. V shed 6 bases and J shed 2 bases, with 13 bases lying between them. Germline-derived CDR1 and CDR2 are MNHEY and SMNVEV (reference sequence). The CDR3 is 15 amino acids. CDR3 coding DNA: TGTGCCAGCAGCCCCAGAGAAAGTAACACCGGGGAGCTGTTTTTT. Its protein product is CASSPRESNTGELFF.

The chain couples TRBV28 to TRBJ1-1; D remains ambiguous. The CDR3 contains 11 residues. Per the germline V gene, CDR1 is MDHEN and CDR2 is SYDVKM. Deletions cut 4 bases from V and 7 bases from J, with 7 bases between. CDR3 bases: TGTGCCAGCAGTTCTTTGGGTGAAGCTTTCTTT. Its translation: CASSSLGEAFF.

The chain carries TRBV10-1 and TRBJ2-5; D call uncertain. Germline CDR1 reads WNHNN; CDR2 reads SYGVQD (reference sequence). The CDR3 contains 13 residues. V lost 3 bases, J lost 5 bases, and 10 bases lay in between. Here the CDR3 reads CASSDPGRETQYF. CDR3 nucleotide sequence: TGCGCCAGCAGTGATCCAGGTCGGGAGACCCAGTACTTC.

The rearrangement joins TRBV9 to TRBJ2-1; TRBD1 agrees at 7 bases. The junction had 3 bases not matched to a gene; V was cut back by 0 bases and J by 3 bases. Germline CDR1 is SGDLS and CDR2 is YYNGEE. The CDR3 is made up of 15 amino acids. The CDR3 sequence is CASSVAGQVYNEQFF. The DNA of the CDR3 is TGTGCCAGCAGCGTAGCAGGACAGGTCTACAATGAGCAGTTCTTC.

The J gene is TRBJ1-5, the V gene TRBV6-1; maybe TRBD1 (5 bases). Per the germline V gene, CDR1 is MNHNS and CDR2 is SASEGT. The CDR3 consists of 15 residues. The V end was cut by 3 bases, the J end by 11 bases, with 20 bases between. The CDR3 here is CASSDARTRDQAQHF. CDR3 bases: TGTGCCAGCAGTGATGCCCGGACACGAGATCAAGCCCAGCATTTT.

The chain combines TRBV28 with TRBJ2-1; a weak D match, TRBD2 (7 bases). The CDR3 sequence is 15 residues long. V lost 7 bases and J 4 bases, leaving 17 bases between the germline ends. The germline V gene encodes CDR1 MDHEN and CDR2 SYDVKM. Written as DNA, the CDR3 is TGTGCCAGCACCCGTGGGGGGGGGCCTTACAATGAGCAGTTCTTC. Protein sequence: CASTRGGGPYNEQFF.

CDR3 DNA sequence: TGTGCCAGCAGCGGCCAACTACAGGGTAAGAGTGGTGAAGCTTTCTTT. It is translated as CASSGQLQGKSGEAFF. The V call is TRBV7-3, the J call TRBJ1-1; maybe TRBD1 (6 bases). Germline V lookup: CDR1 SGHTA, CDR2 FQGTGA. Between the trimmed V and J ends, which lost 5 bases and 7 bases, there was a span of 23 bases. The CDR3 runs 16 residues.

The chain uses TRBV14 and TRBJ2-4, with no clear D. The length of the CDR3 is 14 residues. V lost 0 bases and J 4 bases, leaving 7 bases between the germline ends. Germline CDR1 is SGHDN and CDR2 is FVKESK. CDR3 coding DNA: TGTGCCAGCAGCCAAGAGAGAGTAAAAAACATTCAGTACTTC. This encodes CASSQERVKNIQYF.

The chain employs TRBV4-1 and TRBJ2-7; D tentatively reads TRBD1 or TRBD2 (6 bases each). CDR3 length equals 16 residues. The germline V and J ends were trimmed by 2 bases and 5 bases, with 19 bases remaining between them. CDR1 and CDR2 from the germline V gene are MGHRA and YSYEKL. In nucleotides, the CDR3 is TGCGCCAGCAGCCAAATAACCGGAGGGGGAGGTGACGAGCAGTACTTC. Residues: CASSQITGGGGDEQYF.

The V and J genes are TRBV7-9 and TRBJ2-7, with D perhaps assigned TRBD1 or TRBD2 (5 bases each). Trimming left V 5 bases short and J 2 bases short, with 10 bases between. The CDR3 loop spans 13 amino acids. Per the germline V gene, CDR1 is SEHNR and CDR2 is FQNEAQ (reference sequence). The CDR3 region has the DNA TGTGCCAGCAGCAGAAGGGACGCCTACGAGCAGTACTTC. This translates into CASSRRDAYEQYF.

The rearrangement joins TRBV19 to TRBJ2-5; TRBD2 agrees at 7 bases. The CDR3 length is 17 residues. V was clipped by 7 bases and J by 0 bases; unmatched bases: 14. CDR1 is LNHDA, CDR2 SQIVND, per germline (reference sequence). CDR3 sequence (DNA): TGTGCCAGTACCCCCTCGGGGACTACCCAGTACCAAGAGACCCAGTACTTC. Residues: CASTPSGTTQYQETQYF.

The chain is built from TRBV28 and TRBJ2-5, with D unresolved. The CDR3 length is 11 residues. Trimming took off 8 bases at V and 5 bases at J, with 9 bases between the two ends. Germline V gives CDR1 MDHEN, CDR2 SYDVKM. This CDR3 reads CASLDGETQYF. The CDR3, as DNA: TGTGCCAGCCTGGACGGGGAGACCCAGTACTTC.

The V and J genes are TRBV6-5 and TRBJ2-7; D not certain. V shed 6 bases and J shed 3 bases, with 12 bases lying between them. Germline V lookup: CDR1 MNHEY, CDR2 SVGAGI. This CDR3 has 13 amino acids. The CDR3 loop reads CASSPLDLYEQYF. CDR3 bases: TGTGCCAGCAGCCCCCTTGACCTCTACGAGCAGTACTTC.

J is TRBJ2-1 and V is TRBV7-7; 16 nucleotides align to TRBD2. Germline trimming cut 7 bases from V and 7 bases from J; bases unmatched to any gene: 13. This CDR3 region has 18 residues. Germline values: CDR1 SSHAT, CDR2 FNYEAQ (reference sequence). CDR3 nucleotides: TGTGCCAGCACTCCGGGACTAGCGGGAGGGCCAGCCGAAAATGAGCAGTTCTTC. Amino acid sequence: CASTPGLAGGPAENEQFF.

This chain connects TRBV28 to TRBJ2-1, with a possible D match to TRBD2 (6 bases). Germline V gene sequence: CDR1 MDHEN, CDR2 SYDVKM. The CDR3 extends over 14 amino acids. Trimming cost V 6 bases and J 4 bases, with 13 bases left between them. The CDR3 reads CASRKASEYNEQFF. The CDR3 DNA reads TGTGCCAGCAGGAAAGCTAGCGAGTACAATGAGCAGTTCTTC.

This clone appeared a single time. Other DNA sequences within the sample encode an identical CDR3. The V call is TRBV18, the J call TRBJ2-5; D not certain. The V gene's germline CDR1 is KGHSH and CDR2 LQKENI. CDR3 length equals 11 residues. Trimming took off 2 bases at V and 5 bases at J, with 3 bases between the two ends. Here the CDR3 DNA reads TGTGCCAGCTCACCAGGGGAGACCCAGTACTTC. It is translated as CASSPGETQYF.

This chain joins TRBV7-9 and TRBJ1-3, with D possibly matching TRBD1 (6 bases). V lost 6 bases and J 1 base, leaving 10 bases between the germline ends. The CDR3 covers 14 residues. Germline loops: CDR1 SEHNR, CDR2 FQNEAQ (reference sequence). Here the CDR3 DNA reads TGTGCCAGCAGGGCCGGACAGTCTGGAAACACCATATATTTT. Residues: CASRAGQSGNTIYF.

This chain uses TRBV6-1 with TRBJ1-1; weak D call: TRBD1 (5 bases). Trimming removed 5 bases from V and 6 bases from J, with 16 bases in between. The germline gives CDR1 MNHNS, CDR2 SASEGT. The CDR3 contains 14 residues. The CDR3 reads CASSHPGGSAEAFF. The CDR3 DNA follows: TGTGCCAGCAGTCATCCTGGGGGGAGCGCTGAAGCTTTCTTT.

The chain has TRBV28 and TRBJ1-4, with D unresolved. Trimming took 8 bases from V and 4 from J, leaving 26 bases between them. The CDR3 is 18 amino acids. Germline V gene sequence: CDR1 MDHEN, CDR2 SYDVKM. CDR3 protein: CASRRGAGVWEINEKLFF. The CDR3 DNA follows: TGTGCCAGCCGAAGAGGAGCGGGAGTCTGGGAAATTAATGAAAAACTGTTTTTT.

The chain links TRBV28 to TRBJ2-1; unclear D gene. The CDR3 length is 14 residues. Germline CDR1 MDHEN, CDR2 SYDVKM. V gave up 2 bases and J gave up 2 bases, with 7 bases separating them. The chain's CDR3 is CASSLRAAYNEQFF. The CDR3 DNA sequence: TGTGCCAGCAGTTTACGGGCAGCCTACAATGAGCAGTTCTTC.

The chain has TRBV28 and TRBJ1-1, with 8 bases fitting TRBD1. The CDR3 extends over 15 amino acids. Unmatched junction bases numbered 12, after V lost 6 bases and J lost 6 bases. Germline V CDR1 and CDR2: MDHEN, SYDVKM. CDR3 bases: TGTGCCAGCAGACCGACAGGGGTCCTCAGGGCTGAAGCTTTCTTT. It yields the protein CASRPTGVLRAEAFF.